What follows describes a single T cell receptor beta chain. The CDR3 consists of 15 residues. From germline, CDR1 is MDHEN and CDR2 SYDVKM. V was pared by 7 bases and J by 4 bases, with 6 bases of the junction left unmatched. The method was immunoSEQ multiplex PCR; TCRdb's version includes in-frame clones alone and lacks a portion of them. The table includes about 380,000 clones, approximately 95% detected once. The entry originates in a study of shared T cell receptors in the human thymus. The chain has TRBV28 and TRBJ2-2, with TRBD1 identical over 10 bases. The origin of this receptor is a human donor. The material sequenced was thymocytes. CDR3 sequence: CASTADRGFTGELFF. CDR3 sequence (DNA): TGTGCCAGCACCGCGGACAGGGGGTTCACCGGGGAGCTGTTTTTT.